One sample yielded the 28 T cell receptor beta chains listed below, sequenced in a study of blood T cell repertoires in COVID-19. The table came from immunoSEQ multiplex PCR; TCRdb's copy has only in-frame clones and leaves some out. The data contain some 130,000 clones, approximately 84% of them singletons. The sample comprised peripheral blood. The receptors here all came from a woman of 80 years or more with acute or convalescent COVID-19.

The V gene is TRBV18, the J gene TRBJ2-1, with 13 bases identical to TRBD2. Germline CDR1 KGHSH, CDR2 LQKENI. V was pared by 5 bases and J by 6 bases, with 1 base of the junction left unmatched. The CDR3 has 14 residues. CDR3 coding DNA: TGTGCCAGCTCAGGACTAGCGGGAGCCAATGAGCAGTTCTTC. As protein: CASSGLAGANEQFF.

Turning to this clone: Other DNA sequences from this sample encode an identical CDR3 as well. This chain joins TRBV7-2 and TRBJ1-1; maybe TRBD1 (5 bases). V dropped 6 bases and J dropped 1 base, with 9 bases sitting between them. Germline V gene lookup returns CDR1 SGHTA and CDR2 FQGNSA. The CDR3 sequence is 13 residues long. The DNA for the CDR3 is TGTGCCAGCAGTTTTCAGGGGAACACTGAAGCTTTCTTT. Its protein product is CASSFQGNTEAFF.

The chain employs TRBV5-6 and TRBJ2-2; D possibly corresponds to TRBD1 (6 bases). Germline V gene sequence: CDR1 SGHDT, CDR2 YYEEEE. V was trimmed by 1 base and J by 2 bases, leaving 15 bases between them. This CDR3 region has 17 residues. CDR3 DNA sequence: TGTGCCAGCAGCTTGACAGGGTACCTAAGTAACACCGGGGAGCTGTTTTTT. Translated, it gives CASSLTGYLSNTGELFF.

The CDR3 region is CASSPTGTSVYNEQFF. CDR3 nucleotides: TGTGCCAGCAGCCCCACCGGGACTAGCGTCTACAATGAGCAGTTCTTC. The V call is TRBV3-1 (or the pseudogene TRBV3-2), the J call TRBJ2-1, with 10 positions matching TRBD2. This CDR3 has 16 residues. CDR1 and CDR2 from the germline V gene are LGHDT and YNNKEL (reference sequence). Losses at the gene ends were 4 bases for V and 3 bases for J; bases not matched to a gene: 6.

This clone was seen a single time. The rearrangement uses TRBV7-7 and TRBJ1-4, with TRBD1 matching over 7 bases. Germline-derived CDR1 and CDR2 are SSHAT and FNYEAQ (reference sequence). The J segment lost 7 bases and the V segment lost 3 bases, leaving 2 bases of the junction unmatched. CDR3 length: 13 amino acids. The CDR3 bases are TGTGCCAGCAGCTTGCGACAGGGTGAAAAACTGTTTTTT. Protein sequence: CASSLRQGEKLFF.

The chain couples TRBV21-1 to TRBJ1-1; the listed D gene, TRBD1, was not tested against the DNA. TRBV21-1 is assigned pseudogene status. The CDR3 is 14 amino acids. In nucleotides, the CDR3 is TGTGCCAGCAGCAAAGAGGTGGACAGGGATGGGGGAAAATTT. Protein: CASSKEVDRDGGKF.

This clone was detected once. The chain is built from TRBV28 and TRBJ1-2; D unresolved. Germline assignment: CDR1 MDHEN and CDR2 SYDVKM. V was shortened by 1 base and J by 0 bases, with 9 bases between the two germline ends. The CDR3 runs to 15 residues. The CDR3 sequence: CASSLLPGPNYGYTF. In nucleotides, the CDR3 is TGTGCCAGCAGTTTATTGCCTGGGCCTAACTATGGCTACACCTTC.

The V and J genes are TRBV19 and TRBJ1-4, with D perhaps matching TRBD1 (6 bases). Trimming took 3 bases from V and 2 from J, leaving 16 bases between them. Germline V gene sequence: CDR1 LNHDA, CDR2 SQIVND (reference sequence). The CDR3 has 17 residues. The CDR3 reads CASSIIQRGLTNEKLFF. The DNA for the CDR3 is TGTGCCAGTAGTATCATCCAGAGGGGGTTGACTAATGAAAAACTGTTTTTT.

V is TRBV15 and J is TRBJ2-7, with 10 bases aligning to TRBD1. With V trimmed by 3 bases and J by 3 bases, 5 bases remained unmatched. In germline, CDR1 is LNHNV, CDR2 YYDKDF (reference sequence). CDR3 length: 15 residues. The CDR3 nucleotides read TGTGCCACCAGCAGGGCAAGGACAGGGGGCTACGAGCAGTACTTC. It is translated as CATSRARTGGYEQYF. Combining the CDR3 with reference TRBV15 and TRBJ2-7 gives the whole variable domain DAMVIQNPRYQVTQFGKPVTLSCSQTLNHNVMYWYQQKSSQAPKLLFHYYDKDFNNEADTPDNFQSRRPNTSFCFLDIRSPGLGDTAMYLCATSRARTGGYEQYFGPGTRLTVT.

The chain combines TRBV5-6 with TRBJ2-1, with 16 bases aligning to TRBD2. CDR1 is SGHDT, CDR2 YYEEEE, per germline. The CDR3 has 18 residues. The V segment lost 4 bases and the J segment 3 bases; nucleotides outside the gene matches: 7. The CDR3 is CASSASGLAGGYYNEQFF. The CDR3, as DNA: TGTGCCAGCAGCGCCTCGGGACTAGCGGGGGGGTACTACAATGAGCAGTTCTTC.

The CDR3 nucleotides are TGTGCCAGCATAGGTATCGGACAGGGTAGAAATGGCTACACCTTC. As protein: CASIGIGQGRNGYTF. The chain combines TRBV7-2 with TRBJ1-2; TRBD1 matches 8 bases. The germline gives CDR1 SGHTA, CDR2 FQGNSA. Unmatched junction bases numbered 13, after V lost 7 bases and J lost 6 bases. This CDR3 is built from 15 residues.

V and J are TRBV5-4 and TRBJ2-4; D not certain. Trimming took 0 bases from V and 4 from J, leaving 17 bases between them. The CDR3 is 17 residues long. Germline assignment: CDR1 SGHNT and CDR2 YYREEE (reference sequence). This CDR3 reads CASSLGWAGPGKNIQYF. CDR3 nucleotides: TGTGCCAGCAGCTTGGGGTGGGCAGGCCCTGGAAAAAACATTCAGTACTTC. The variable domain in full, completed from reference TRBV5-4 and TRBJ2-4, reads ETGVTQSPTHLIKTRGQQVTLRCSSQSGHNTVSWYQQALGQGPQFIFQYYREEENGRGNFPPRFSGLQFPNYSSELNVNALELDDSALYLCASSLGWAGPGKNIQYFGAGTRLSVL.

This clone was seen more than once but under ten times. This chain links TRBV7-2 with TRBJ2-5; D is unresolved. This CDR3 contains 13 residues. Trimming took 5 bases from V and 3 from J, leaving 10 bases between them. Germline V CDR1 and CDR2: SGHTA, FQGNSA. CDR3 DNA: TGTGCCAGCAGCGCACAACACAAAGAGACCCAGTACTTC. This sequence encodes CASSAQHKETQYF.

This chain links TRBV6-2 or TRBV6-3 with TRBJ2-7, with D tentatively TRBD1 (6 bases). The V end lost 5 bases, the J end lost 5 bases, and 19 bases lay between the germline ends. CDR1 is MNHEY, CDR2 SVGEGT, per germline. The CDR3 runs to 15 residues. In DNA, the CDR3 is TGTGCCAGCAGTACACAAACAGGGTTCAAAAACGAGCAGTACTTC. Amino acid sequence: CASSTQTGFKNEQYF.

CDR3 in DNA: TGTGCCAGCACCCCGACAGGGGTCAAGGGCTACACCTTC. Amino acids: CASTPTGVKGYTF. The chain joins TRBV6-5 to TRBJ1-2, with 8 bases matching TRBD1. The CDR3 is 13 residues long. Germline CDR1 reads MNHEY; CDR2 reads SVGAGI. V trimming: 7 bases; J trimming: 8 bases; junction bases outside the gene matches: 9.

The rearrangement links TRBV7-8 to TRBJ2-7; 10 bases map to TRBD2. Germline CDR1 and CDR2: SGHVS and FQNEAQ. This CDR3 region has 16 residues. The V gene end was trimmed by 1 base and the J gene end by 3 bases; junction bases not matched to a gene: 6. The DNA for the CDR3 is TGTGCCAGCAGCTTAGAGGCTAGCGGGGGCCTCTACGAGCAGTACTTC. This sequence encodes CASSLEASGGLYEQYF.

As to this clone: Within the sample, other DNA sequences also encode this same CDR3. The chain combines TRBV5-1 with TRBJ1-6; 11 positions agree with TRBD1. The CDR3 has 15 residues. Germline CDR1 and CDR2: SGHRS and YFSETQ. V shed 0 bases, J shed 9 bases, and the junction held 2 bases outside the gene matches. The CDR3 protein is CASSLGGTGGSPLHF. For the CDR3, the DNA is TGCGCCAGCAGCTTGGGCGGGACAGGGGGTTCACCCCTCCACTTT.

This sequence joins TRBV20-1 and TRBJ2-5, with 12 nucleotides matching TRBD2. Trimming at V came to 3 bases and at J to 0 bases, leaving 5 bases not matched to a gene. The CDR3 contains 16 residues. Germline CDR1 and CDR2: DFQATT and SNEGSKA (reference sequence). CDR3 residues: CSASLGTSGYQETQYF. The CDR3 region has the DNA TGCAGTGCTAGTCTCGGGACTAGCGGGTACCAAGAGACCCAGTACTTC.

This chain joins TRBV7-9 and TRBJ1-1, with D unresolved. Germline lookup yields CDR1 SEHNR and CDR2 FQNEAQ (reference sequence). Deletions cut 5 bases from V and 6 bases from J, with 10 bases between. CDR3 length equals 12 residues. The CDR3 bases are TGTGCCAGCAGCCTCCTAAGCTCTGAAGCTTTCTTT. Translated, it gives CASSLLSSEAFF. The entire variable domain, with the rest obtained from reference TRBV7-9 and TRBJ1-1, is as follows: DTGVSQNPRHKITKRGQNVTFRCDPISEHNRLYWYRQTLGQGPEFLTYFQNEAQLEKSRLLSDRFSAERPKGSFSTLEIQRTEQGDSAMYLCASSLLSSEAFFGQGTRLTVV.

The chain recombines TRBV5-6 with TRBJ2-5; the match to TRBD2 covers 12 bases. The CDR3 contains 15 residues. Germline CDR1 reads SGHDT; CDR2 reads YYEEEE. V was clipped by 4 bases and J by 6 bases; unmatched bases: 7. This CDR3 is CASSVWTSGVKTQYF. In nucleotides, the CDR3 is TGTGCCAGCAGCGTATGGACTAGCGGGGTGAAGACCCAGTACTTC. Variable domain in full (rest from reference TRBV5-6 and TRBJ2-5): DAGVTQSPTHLIKTRGQQVTLRCSPKSGHDTVSWYQQALGQGPQFIFQYYEEEERQRGNFPDRFSGHQFPNYSSELNVNALLLGDSALYLCASSVWTSGVKTQYFGPGTRLLVL.

The chain couples TRBV7-9 to TRBJ2-6, with 11 nucleotides matching TRBD1. Germline trimming cut 5 bases from V and 2 bases from J; bases unmatched to any gene: 8. Germline values: CDR1 SEHNR, CDR2 FQNEAQ (reference sequence). This CDR3 region has 18 residues. The CDR3 nucleotides are TGTGCCAGCAGCCGTCCGGGACAGGGGGGCCCTGGGGCCAACGTCCTGACTTTC. Its translation is CASSRPGQGGPGANVLTF. Filled out from reference TRBV7-9 and TRBJ2-6, the complete variable domain reads DTGVSQNPRHKITKRGQNVTFRCDPISEHNRLYWYRQTLGQGPEFLTYFQNEAQLEKSRLLSDRFSAERPKGSFSTLEIQRTEQGDSAMYLCASSRPGQGGPGANVLTFGAGSRLTVL.

The rearrangement uses TRBV12-3 or TRBV12-4 and TRBJ2-7; 8 bases map to TRBD2. J was trimmed by 5 bases and V by 4 bases; bases with no gene match: 4. There are 13 residues in the CDR3. The CDR3 DNA follows: TGTGCCAGCAGTTCGCGGGGGGACAACGAGCAGTACTTC. Translated, it gives CASSSRGDNEQYF.

The chain joins TRBV15 to TRBJ2-1; 8 bases line up with TRBD2. The germline V gene has CDR1 LNHNV and CDR2 YYDKDF (reference sequence). Trimming took 5 bases from V and 7 from J; bases not matched to a gene: 10. CDR3 length: 15 amino acids. Written as DNA, the CDR3 is TGTGCCACCAGCTCTTTGGACGGGAGGGCGAATGAGCAGTTCTTC. Amino acids: CATSSLDGRANEQFF.

The J gene is TRBJ2-5, the V gene TRBV18, with 7 bases fitting TRBD1. Germline CDR1 and CDR2: KGHSH and LQKENI. V gave up 1 base and J gave up 2 bases; unmatched junction bases: 10. The CDR3 spans 17 residues. This CDR3 reads CASSPLPMTGLQETQYF. CDR3 sequence (DNA): TGTGCCAGCTCACCACTCCCGATGACAGGGTTGCAAGAGACCCAGTACTTC.

The gene calls are TRBV5-1 and TRBJ1-3; 9 bases fit TRBD1. Trimming took 3 bases from V and 4 from J; bases not matched to a gene: 2. The CDR3 runs to 14 residues. CDR1 is SGHRS and CDR2 is YFSETQ in the germline V gene. The DNA for the CDR3 is TGCGCCAGCAGCTGGACAGGGGCAGGAAACACCATATATTTT. This translates into CASSWTGAGNTIYF.

The V call is TRBV2, the J call TRBJ2-3; 8 bases line up with TRBD1. Per the germline V gene, CDR1 is SNHLY and CDR2 is FYNNEI. The CDR3 runs 13 residues. With 11 bases clipped from V and 7 bases from J, the junction kept 11 bases outside the gene matches. The CDR3 region is CAANGQGENTQYF. The CDR3, as DNA: TGTGCCGCCAACGGACAGGGTGAAAATACGCAGTATTTT.

The rearrangement links TRBV2 to TRBJ2-6; TRBD2 agrees at 10 bases. The CDR3 extends over 17 amino acids. In germline, CDR1 is SNHLY, CDR2 FYNNEI. The V gene end was trimmed by 7 bases and the J gene end by 0 bases; junction bases not matched to a gene: 6. The CDR3 DNA follows: TGTGCCAGCATTGGCCCTAGCGGGAGCTCTGGGGCCAACGTCCTGACTTTC. It specifies CASIGPSGSSGANVLTF.

The chain joins TRBV6-2 or TRBV6-3 to TRBJ1-2, with 10 bases aligning to TRBD1. The germline V gene encodes CDR1 MNHEY and CDR2 SVGEGT. The CDR3 is made up of 15 amino acids. V lost 2 bases, J lost 5 bases, and 5 bases stayed unmatched. CDR3 coding DNA: TGTGCCAGCAGTTACGGGACAGGGGCTGGGTATGGCTACACCTTC. Its protein product is CASSYGTGAGYGYTF.